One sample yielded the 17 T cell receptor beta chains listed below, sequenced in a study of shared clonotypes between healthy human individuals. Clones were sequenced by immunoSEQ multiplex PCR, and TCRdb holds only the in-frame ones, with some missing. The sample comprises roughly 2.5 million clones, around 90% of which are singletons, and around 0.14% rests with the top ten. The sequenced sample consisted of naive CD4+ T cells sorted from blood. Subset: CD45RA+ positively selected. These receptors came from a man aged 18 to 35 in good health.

The chain's CDR3 is CASRWARVNQPQHF. DNA of the CDR3: TGTGCCAGCAGGTGGGCCAGGGTCAATCAGCCCCAGCATTTT. V gene TRBV28 combines with J gene TRBJ1-5, with D possibly being TRBD1 (5 bases). Germline CDR1 reads MDHEN; CDR2 reads SYDVKM. The CDR3 spans 14 residues. Trimming removed 6 bases from V and 3 bases from J, with 12 bases in between.

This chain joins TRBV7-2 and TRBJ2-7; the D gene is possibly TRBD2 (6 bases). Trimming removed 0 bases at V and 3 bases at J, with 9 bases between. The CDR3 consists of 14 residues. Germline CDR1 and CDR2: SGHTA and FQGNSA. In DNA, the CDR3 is TGTGCCAGCAGCTTAGCCGGGGGTGGCTACGAGCAGTACTTC. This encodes CASSLAGGGYEQYF.

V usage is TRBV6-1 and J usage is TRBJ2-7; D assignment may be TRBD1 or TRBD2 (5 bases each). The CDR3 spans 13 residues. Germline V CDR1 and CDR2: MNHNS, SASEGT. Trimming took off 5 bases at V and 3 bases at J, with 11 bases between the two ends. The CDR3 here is CASSRDGFYEQYF. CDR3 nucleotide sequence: TGTGCCAGCAGTCGGGACGGCTTCTACGAGCAGTACTTC.

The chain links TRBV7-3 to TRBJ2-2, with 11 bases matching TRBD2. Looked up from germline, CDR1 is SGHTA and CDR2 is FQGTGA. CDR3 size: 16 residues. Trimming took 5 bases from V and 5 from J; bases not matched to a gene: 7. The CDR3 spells CASSRSGGAATGELFF. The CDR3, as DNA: TGTGCCAGCAGCCGTAGCGGGGGGGCCGCGACCGGGGAGCTGTTTTTT.

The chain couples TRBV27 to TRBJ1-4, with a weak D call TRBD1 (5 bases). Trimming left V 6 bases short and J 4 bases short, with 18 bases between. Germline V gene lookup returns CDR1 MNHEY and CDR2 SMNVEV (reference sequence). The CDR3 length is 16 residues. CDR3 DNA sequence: TGTGCCAGCAGATTACTCGGGGGGACGGGTAATGAAAAACTGTTTTTT. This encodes CASRLLGGTGNEKLFF.

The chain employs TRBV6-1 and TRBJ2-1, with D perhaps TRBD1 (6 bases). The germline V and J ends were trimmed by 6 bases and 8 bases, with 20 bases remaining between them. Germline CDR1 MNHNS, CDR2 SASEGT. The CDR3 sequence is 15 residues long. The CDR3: CASSVVDRPGYEQFF. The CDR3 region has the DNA TGTGCCAGCAGCGTCGTGGACAGACCCGGTTATGAGCAGTTCTTC.

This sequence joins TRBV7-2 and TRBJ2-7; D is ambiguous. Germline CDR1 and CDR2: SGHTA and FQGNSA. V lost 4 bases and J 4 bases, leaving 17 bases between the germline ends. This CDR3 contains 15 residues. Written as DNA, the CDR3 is TGTGCCAGCAGCTCAGCAATTAACAGAATATACGAGCAGTACTTC. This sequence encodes CASSSAINRIYEQYF.

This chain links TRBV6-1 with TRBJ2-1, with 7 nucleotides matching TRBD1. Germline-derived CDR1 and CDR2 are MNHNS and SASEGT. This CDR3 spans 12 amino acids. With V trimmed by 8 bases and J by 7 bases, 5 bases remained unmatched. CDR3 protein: CASVSQGNEQFF. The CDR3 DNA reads TGTGCCAGCGTTTCACAGGGGAATGAGCAGTTCTTC.

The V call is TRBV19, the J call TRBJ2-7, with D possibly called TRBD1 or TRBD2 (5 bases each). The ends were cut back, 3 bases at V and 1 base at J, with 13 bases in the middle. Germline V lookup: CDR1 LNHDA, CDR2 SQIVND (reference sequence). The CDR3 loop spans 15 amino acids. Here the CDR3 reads CASSIRGAGSYEQYF. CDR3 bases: TGTGCCAGTAGTATCCGAGGGGCCGGTTCCTACGAGCAGTACTTC.

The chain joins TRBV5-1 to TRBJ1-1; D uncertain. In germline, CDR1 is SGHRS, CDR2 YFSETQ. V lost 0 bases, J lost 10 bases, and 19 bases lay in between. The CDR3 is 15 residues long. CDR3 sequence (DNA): TGCGCCAGCAGCTTGGAGACTGGGGTAGGTTCGGGAGCTTTCTTT. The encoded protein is CASSLETGVGSGAFF.

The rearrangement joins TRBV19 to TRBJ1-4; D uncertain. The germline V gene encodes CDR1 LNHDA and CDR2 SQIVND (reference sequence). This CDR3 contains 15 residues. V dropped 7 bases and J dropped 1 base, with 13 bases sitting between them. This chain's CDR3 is CASKIGLRTNEKLFF. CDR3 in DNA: TGTGCCAGTAAAATTGGGCTTAGAACTAATGAAAAACTGTTTTTT.

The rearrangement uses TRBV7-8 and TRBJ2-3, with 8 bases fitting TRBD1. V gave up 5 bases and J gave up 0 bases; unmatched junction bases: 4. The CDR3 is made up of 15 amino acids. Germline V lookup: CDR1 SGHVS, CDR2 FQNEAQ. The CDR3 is CASSPDRGSTDTQYF. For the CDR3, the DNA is TGTGCCAGCAGCCCCGACAGGGGAAGCACAGATACGCAGTATTTT.

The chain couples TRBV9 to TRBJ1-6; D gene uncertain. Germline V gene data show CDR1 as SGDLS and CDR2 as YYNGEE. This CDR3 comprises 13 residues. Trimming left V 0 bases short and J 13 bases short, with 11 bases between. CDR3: CASSVAPQRPLHF. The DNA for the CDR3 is TGTGCCAGCAGCGTAGCCCCACAACGTCCCCTCCACTTT. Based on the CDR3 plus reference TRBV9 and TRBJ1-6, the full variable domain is DSGVTQTPKHLITATGQRVTLRCSPRSGDLSVYWYQQSLDQGLQFLIQYYNGEERAKGNILERFSAQQFPDLHSELNLSSLELGDSALYFCASSVAPQRPLHFGNGTRLTVT.

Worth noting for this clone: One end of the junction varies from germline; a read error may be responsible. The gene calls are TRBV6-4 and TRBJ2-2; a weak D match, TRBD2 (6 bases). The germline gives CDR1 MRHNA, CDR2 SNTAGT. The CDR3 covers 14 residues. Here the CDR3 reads CASSDWRGAGELFF. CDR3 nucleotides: TGTGCCAGCAGCGACTGGCGGGGAGCCGGGGAGCTGTTTTTT.

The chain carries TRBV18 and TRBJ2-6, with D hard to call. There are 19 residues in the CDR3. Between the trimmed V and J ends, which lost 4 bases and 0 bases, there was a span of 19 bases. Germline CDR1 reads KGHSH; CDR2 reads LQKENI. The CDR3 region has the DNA TGTGCCAGCTCACTACAGATAAACACGTATTACTCTGGGGCCAACGTCCTGACTTTC. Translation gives CASSLQINTYYSGANVLTF. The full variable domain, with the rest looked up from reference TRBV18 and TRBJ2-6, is NAGVMQNPRHLVRRRGQEARLRCSPMKGHSHVYWYRQLPEEGLKFMVYLQKENIIDESGMPKERFSAEFPKEGPSILRIQQVVRGDSAAYFCASSLQINTYYSGANVLTFGAGSRLTVL.

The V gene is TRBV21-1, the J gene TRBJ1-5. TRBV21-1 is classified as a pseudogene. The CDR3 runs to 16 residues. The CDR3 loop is CASSKETAPHNQPQHF. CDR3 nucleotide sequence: TGTGCCAGCAGCAAAGAAACAGCGCCTCACAATCAGCCCCAGCATTTT.

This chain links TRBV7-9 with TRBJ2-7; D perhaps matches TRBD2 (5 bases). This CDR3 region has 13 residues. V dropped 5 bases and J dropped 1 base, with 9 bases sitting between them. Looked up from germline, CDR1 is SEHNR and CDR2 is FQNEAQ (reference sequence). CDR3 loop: CASSPWESYEQYF. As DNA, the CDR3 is TGTGCCAGCAGCCCCTGGGAGTCCTACGAGCAGTACTTC.